The clone carrying this T cell receptor beta chain has ten or more counts. The target antigen is unknown. The data are from a study of CD8 T cells in ankylosing spondylitis. V was clipped by 3 bases and J by 4 bases, with 10 bases between them. Germline V gene sequence: CDR1 DFQATT, CDR2 SNEGSKA (reference sequence). This CDR3 has 13 residues. General observations from the study: It was reported that disease-linked clones were significantly enriched in matched ankylosing spondylitis synovial fluid.

TCRdb called the 5' RACE reads again in MiXCR, with one record for every CDR3 protein. The repertoire includes 90,000 to 100,000 distinct CDR3 sequences, about 8.6% of them detected once, and 9.9% sits in the top ten. Sequencing input: blood, either unsorted or a sorted T cell fraction (not recorded which). The chain uses TRBV20-1 and TRBJ2-1; no clear D gene. This receptor was taken from a male donor with ankylosing spondylitis or in good health (not recorded which). Written as DNA, the CDR3 is TGCAGTGCTAGTAGCCTAGGATACAATGAGCAGTTCTTC. This encodes CSASSLGYNEQFF.